Each of the 7 T cell receptor beta chains below was sequenced from the same sample in a study of cytomegalovirus exposure and HLA in healthy donors. The PCR used 60 Vbeta and 13 Jbeta primers. Only in-frame clones appear in the TCRdb table, and some are missing; sequencing was by immunoSEQ multiplex PCR. The table has under 45,000 clones, roughly 77% seen once; the top ten hold 1.4%. Sequencing was carried out using PBMCs. These receptors all stem from a man aged 25-40 years in good health and CMV-seronegative.

V is TRBV7-6 and J is TRBJ1-4; 7 bases fit TRBD1. The germline V gene encodes CDR1 SGHVS and CDR2 FNYEAQ. The J segment lost 8 bases and the V segment lost 5 bases, leaving 8 bases of the junction unmatched. The CDR3 has 14 amino acids. As DNA, the CDR3 is TGTGCCAGCAGCCAACGGGACAGTAGGGAAAAACTGTTTTTT. Translating it yields CASSQRDSREKLFF.

CDR3 sequence: CASSVGGGLAFTDTQYF. The CDR3 nucleotides read TGTGCCAGCAGCGTAGGGGGGGGACTAGCGTTCACAGATACGCAGTATTTT. The rearrangement joins TRBV9 to TRBJ2-3; 10 bases agree with TRBD2. CDR1 is SGDLS and CDR2 is YYNGEE in the germline V gene. The ends lost 0 bases at V and 2 bases at J; junction bases unmatched: 6. The CDR3 is 17 residues long.

CDR3 region: CSAEQGQGERAEAFF. The CDR3 DNA reads TGCAGCGCAGAACAGGGACAGGGAGAACGGGCTGAAGCTTTCTTT. The V and J genes are TRBV29-1 and TRBJ1-1; 9 bases agree with TRBD1. V was pared by 7 bases and J by 6 bases, with 15 bases of the junction left unmatched. Germline-derived CDR1 and CDR2 are SQVTM and ANQGSEA. CDR3 length: 15 amino acids. Based on the CDR3 plus reference TRBV29-1 and TRBJ1-1, the full variable domain is SAVISQKPSRDICQRGTSLTIQCQVDSQVTMMFWYRQQPGQSLTLIATANQGSEATYESGFVIDKFPISRPNLTFSTLTVSNMSPEDSSIYLCSAEQGQGERAEAFFGQGTRLTVV.

The chain uses TRBV11-2 and TRBJ2-5, with 9 bases matching TRBD1. Trimming took 5 bases from V and 5 from J; bases not matched to a gene: 3. Germline CDR1 is SGHAT and CDR2 is FQNNGV. The CDR3 runs to 13 residues. CDR3 DNA: TGTGCCAGCAGCCCCGGACAGGGGGAGACCCAGTACTTC. Amino acid sequence: CASSPGQGETQYF.

The chain employs TRBV5-3 and TRBJ2-2; 8 bases agree with TRBD2. TRBV5-3 is an ORF; its function is uncertain. V lost 4 bases, J lost 6 bases, and 8 bases stayed unmatched. CDR3 size: 15 residues. The CDR3 bases are TGTGCCAGAAGCACCGGGACTAGTGGTGCCGGGGAGCTGTTTTTT. Its protein product is CARSTGTSGAGELFF.

The gene calls are TRBV7-7 and TRBJ2-5; 8 bases line up with TRBD2. The J call may be in error: the DNA end matches TRBJ2-7 better. This CDR3 has 14 residues. Germline assignment: CDR1 SSHAT and CDR2 FNYEAQ (reference sequence). In DNA, the CDR3 is TGTGCCAGCAGCCCTACCGGGACTAGCTACGAGCAGTACTTC. Residues: CASSPTGTSYEQYF.

The chain couples TRBV4-3 to TRBJ1-4; D might be TRBD1 (5 bases). Per germline, CDR1 LGHNA and CDR2 YSLEER. The CDR3 has 16 amino acids. Between the trimmed V and J ends, which lost 0 bases and 8 bases, there was a span of 16 bases. In nucleotides, the CDR3 is TGCGCCAGCAGCCAAGATACGGAGGGGATGGGCGAAAAACTGTTTTTT. Protein product: CASSQDTEGMGEKLFF.